Listed here is a single T cell receptor beta chain. Its antigen remains unidentified. The CDR3 consists of 14 residues. V lost 6 bases to trimming and J lost 2 bases, with 13 bases between them. The germline gives CDR1 SGHAT, CDR2 FQNNGV. This sample stems from a study of radiation and T cells in renal cell carcinoma. Notes on the study in general: In blood, top tumor clones expanded by 2 weeks, shrinking by 4.

Measured with immunoSEQ multiplex PCR; TCRdb has only the in-frame clones, and not every one. Of some 120,000 clones listed, more than 70% are singletons. Stated time point: blood 2 weeks post-SBRT. Documented treatment: 15 Gy SBRT to primary tumor, nephrectomy 4 weeks later. Serial blood draws occurred at baseline and 2 and 4 weeks post-SBRT. This renal cell carcinoma was of the clear cell type. The sequence was collected from a woman aged 65 to 85 with renal cell carcinoma. The genes are TRBV11-2 and TRBJ1-2; tentatively, D is TRBD1 (6 bases). The sample was blood, taken from a patient whose treatment included radiotherapy and nephrectomy. CDR3 nucleotides: TGTGCCAGCAGTCCCTCCACAGGGAACTATGGCTACACCTTC. Its translation: CASSPSTGNYGYTF.